The 3 T cell receptor beta chains below all came from one sample that was sequenced in a study of blood T cell repertoires in COVID-19. Profiled with immunoSEQ multiplex PCR; TCRdb holds only in-frame clones, not every one. The sample consists of 35,000 to 50,000 clones, approximately 85% of them appearing once. Sequenced material: peripheral blood. All receptors come from a human donor in a cohort sampled during active COVID-19.

The V and J genes are TRBV5-1 and TRBJ1-1; 9 positions match TRBD1. Unmatched junction bases numbered 4, after V lost 0 bases and J lost 1 base. Germline V gene sequence: CDR1 SGHRS, CDR2 YFSETQ. The CDR3 runs to 16 residues. Here the CDR3 reads CASSLEGQGRNTEAFF. CDR3 DNA sequence: TGCGCCAGCAGCTTGGAGGGACAGGGCCGGAACACTGAAGCTTTCTTT.

The gene calls are TRBV5-6 and TRBJ2-4; D call uncertain. This CDR3 region has 15 residues. Deletions cut 4 bases from V and 0 bases from J, with 11 bases between. CDR1 and CDR2 (germline): SGHDT, YYEEEE. The CDR3 nucleotides read TGTGCCAGCAGCGACTCCAGTCGAGCCAAAAACATTCAGTACTTC. Its protein product is CASSDSSRAKNIQYF.

The gene calls are TRBV6-1 and TRBJ1-2, with D uncertain. Germline-derived CDR1 and CDR2 are MNHNS and SASEGT. The CDR3 is made up of 14 amino acids. V was shortened by 1 base and J by 7 bases, with 13 bases between the two germline ends. This chain's CDR3 is CASSEVGGESGYTF. The CDR3 nucleotides read TGTGCCAGCAGTGAAGTGGGCGGGGAGAGTGGCTACACCTTC.